The clone carrying this TCR beta chain has a single count. Antigen specificity is unknown. The data stem from a study of cytomegalovirus exposure and HLA in healthy donors. PCR primers comprised 60 Vbeta and 13 Jbeta primers. Sequencing used immunoSEQ multiplex PCR; TCRdb keeps in-frame clones, though not all of them. The sample holds about 140,000 clones; about 84% are singletons and the top ten take about 2.5%. Study results and limitations: Among the most significant clusters, several appeared linked to common viral pathogens in a later analysis.

The length of the CDR3 is 16 residues. Per the germline V gene, CDR1 is SNHLY and CDR2 is FYNNEI. The V and J ends lost 4 bases and 7 bases respectively, with 17 bases between them. The TCR sequence derives from a man between 50 and 59 years old in good health and CMV-seronegative. The chain has TRBV2 and TRBJ1-6; D gene ambiguous. The sequenced sample was PBMCs. CDR3 region: CASSVDGNGSNSPLHF. The CDR3 nucleotides are TGTGCCAGCAGTGTCGACGGGAACGGATCGAATTCACCCCTCCACTTT.